This TCR beta chain was found in a study of identical twins. TCRdb re-called the 5' RACE reads with MiXCR, one entry per CDR3 protein. This table has roughly 690,000 distinct CDR3 sequences, around 21% appearing once. Every donor was a healthy Caucasian. This sample was also put to use in a study of T cells expressing NK-cell markers. Per that study: With respect to HCMV, seven of the eight sequenced donors were seropositive, and one was seronegative. One observes that, in several donors, these clonotypes were also the leading ones within the CD3+CD56-NKG2C+ fraction. Evidence did not settle whether expanded NKG2C+ T cell clones targeted HCMV.

The clonotype was recovered from a woman between 18 and 30 years old in good health. The sequenced material came from PBMCs.

CDR3 in DNA: TGTGCCAGCAGCGTGGGGGACAGCCGACCCTACGAGCAGTACTTC. It codes for CASSVGDSRPYEQYF. This chain connects TRBV9 to TRBJ2-7; 7 bases are shared with TRBD1. Losses at the gene ends were 2 bases for V and 2 bases for J; bases not matched to a gene: 7. Germline V lookup: CDR1 SGDLS, CDR2 YYNGEE. This CDR3 comprises 15 residues.